Given below is one T cell receptor beta chain in context. This CDR3 contains 16 residues. CDR1 is SGDLS, CDR2 YYNGEE, per germline. Trimming removed 4 bases from V and 6 bases from J; junction bases left unmatched: 13. This sample stems from a study of blood T cell dynamics during melanoma immunotherapy. The protocol was immunoSEQ multiplex PCR, while the TCRdb copy is restricted to in-frame clones and leaves out a portion. The repertoire holds thousands of clones, with over 75% as singletons. Documented time point: week 3, after first cycle of checkpoint inhibitor. This sequence was found in a human donor with melanoma. The input for sequencing was blood, taken from a patient treated with checkpoint blockade. The chain combines TRBV9 with TRBJ2-1, with TRBD2 matching over 7 bases. The CDR3 sequence: CASSFLASGDFNEQFF. As DNA, the CDR3 is TGTGCCAGCAGCTTCTTAGCTAGCGGAGATTTCAATGAGCAGTTCTTC.